These T cell receptor beta chains were read from a single sample in a study of blood T cell repertoires in COVID-19. The repertoire was sequenced with immunoSEQ multiplex PCR; TCRdb's copy has only in-frame clones and lacks some. The sample holds over 60,000 clones, around 91% seen once. The sequenced sample consisted of peripheral blood. Source of these receptors: a man between 45 and 60 years old with acute or convalescent COVID-19. The CDR3 runs from the conserved cysteine through the conserved F or W. A D gene is named only where the DNA matches it firmly. Expanded clones get a size class; other rows say once, few or many, or leave the size out.

D gene,V gene,clone size,J gene,CDR3 protein,CDR3 DNA
.,TRBV2,.,TRBJ2-5,CASSLRRVPVSETQYF,TGTGCCAGCAGTCTTAGGAGGGTTCCAGTCAGCGAGACCCAGTACTTC
TRBD1,TRBV7-2,.,TRBJ1-4,CASNRGPSEKLFF,TGTGCCAGCAACAGGGGGCCAAGTGAAAAACTGTTTTTT
.,TRBV5-6,.,TRBJ1-5,CASSLGGAPNQPQHF,TGTGCCAGCAGCTTGGGCGGGGCCCCAAATCAGCCCCAGCATTTT
.,TRBV29-1,.,TRBJ2-5,CSVRDGLTSRETQYF,TGCAGCGTCCGGGACGGCCTCACTAGCAGGGAGACCCAGTACTTC
.,TRBV24-1,.,TRBJ1-5,CATSETGGTQPQHF,TGTGCCACCAGTGAAACCGGGGGGACTCAGCCCCAGCATTTT
TRBD2,TRBV19,.,TRBJ2-7,CASSISLRASGTYEQYF,TGTGCCAGTAGTATCTCACTTAGGGCTAGCGGGACCTACGAGCAGTACTTC
.,TRBV7-9,.,TRBJ2-6,CASSSEGLTGANVLTF,TGTGCCAGCAGCTCGGAGGGGCTCACTGGGGCCAACGTCCTGACTTTC
.,TRBV15,.,TRBJ2-3,CATSSGLATEGTDTQYF,TGTGCCACCAGCAGCGGCCTAGCGACTGAAGGCACAGATACGCAGTATTTT
.,TRBV6-2/TRBV6-3,.,TRBJ1-1,CASSYYLTTKNTEAFF,TGTGCCAGCAGTTACTATTTAACGACAAAGAACACTGAAGCTTTCTTT
TRBD2,TRBV5-1,.,TRBJ2-5,CASSLGLAGDQETQYF,TGCGCCAGCAGCTTGGGGCTAGCGGGAGATCAAGAGACCCAGTACTTC
TRBD2,TRBV11-3,once,TRBJ2-3,CASSPRTSEADTQYF,TGTGCCAGCAGCCCCCGGACTAGCGAGGCAGATACGCAGTATTTT
TRBD1,TRBV18,.,TRBJ2-7,CASSPPRTGMVREQYF,TGTGCCAGCTCACCACCGCGGACAGGGATGGTCCGAGAGCAGTACTTC
TRBD2,TRBV30,.,TRBJ2-7,CAWKAGGHLVYEQYF,TGTGCCTGGAAGGCGGGAGGGCACCTAGTCTACGAGCAGTACTTC
TRBD2,TRBV12-5,.,TRBJ2-1,CASGYSPSGHYNEQFF,TGTGCTAGTGGTTATTCTCCTAGCGGGCACTACAATGAGCAGTTCTTC
.,TRBV12-2,.,TRBJ2-1,CASRLAGSGGSSYNEQFF,TGTGCAAGTCGCTTAGCGGGTAGCGGGGGGAGCTCCTACAATGAGCAGTTCTTC
TRBD2,TRBV10-2,.,TRBJ2-7,CASSLSGTSYEQYF,TGCGCCAGCAGCCTTAGCGGGACCTCCTACGAGCAGTACTTC
TRBD1,TRBV6-5,.,TRBJ1-3,CASSRQGSGNTIYF,TGTGCCAGCAGTAGACAGGGCTCTGGAAACACCATATATTTT
.,TRBV7-2,.,TRBJ2-7,CASSHLRDTHEQYF,TGTGCCAGCAGCCACCTCCGGGACACCCACGAGCAGTACTTC
TRBD1,TRBV14,.,TRBJ1-3,CASSQLTAGTGTDTIYF,TGTGCCAGCAGCCAACTTACGGCCGGGACAGGGACGGACACCATATATTTT
.,TRBV7-9,.,TRBJ1-2,CASSGFTAGGYTF,TGTGCCAGCAGCGGGTTTACAGCGGGCGGCTACACCTTC
.,TRBV11-2,.,TRBJ1-2,CAIPQGAYGYTF,TGTGCCATTCCACAGGGAGCCTATGGCTACACCTTC
.,TRBV2,.,TRBJ2-7,CASSYGGEQYF,TGTGCCAGCAGTTACGGTGGCGAGCAGTACTTC
.,TRBV11-2,.,TRBJ2-7,CASSLDGGGAPYEQYF,TGTGCCAGCAGCTTAGATGGAGGGGGGGCCCCCTACGAGCAGTACTTC
TRBD1,TRBV6-5,few,TRBJ1-2,CASMARDSGSYGYTF,TGTGCCAGCATGGCCCGGGACAGTGGTTCCTATGGCTACACCTTC
.,TRBV6-5,.,TRBJ2-7,CARGRWYEQYF,TGTGCCAGGGGCCGCTGGTACGAGCAGTACTTC
TRBD2,TRBV4-1,.,TRBJ2-3,CASSQGTSGRNTQYF,TGCGCCAGCAGCCAAGGGACTAGCGGGAGAAATACGCAGTATTTT
.,TRBV7-9,.,TRBJ1-2,CASSLNSGGSYGYTF,TGTGCCAGCAGCTTAAACTCCGGGGGTTCCTATGGCTACACCTTC
TRBD2,TRBV4-3,.,TRBJ2-7,CASSQAAGGPYEQYF,TGCGCCAGCAGCCAAGCAGCGGGAGGGCCCTACGAGCAGTACTTC
.,TRBV7-2,few,TRBJ2-1,CASSRGGGYNEQFF,TGTGCCAGCAGCCGCGGGGGCGGATACAATGAGCAGTTCTTC
.,TRBV15,.,TRBJ1-1,CATRGRGETEAFF,TGTGCCACCAGGGGACGGGGGGAAACTGAAGCTTTCTTT
.,TRBV14,.,TRBJ1-6,CASSLSGNSPLHF,TGTGCCAGCAGCCTCTCGGGGAATTCACCCCTCCACTTT
.,TRBV5-1,.,TRBJ2-3,CASSLALGGSSTDTQYF,TGCGCCAGCAGCTTGGCGTTAGGAGGATCTAGCACAGATACGCAGTATTTT
.,TRBV5-5,.,TRBJ2-7,CASSQTQPEQYF,TGTGCCAGCAGCCAGACACAGCCCGAGCAGTACTTC
.,TRBV19,.,TRBJ2-7,CASSIQGPHEQYF,TGTGCCAGTAGTATACAGGGTCCCCACGAGCAGTACTTC
.,TRBV7-9,.,TRBJ1-2,CASSLAWGEHGYTF,TGTGCCAGCAGCTTGGCCTGGGGGGAACATGGCTACACCTTC
.,TRBV27,.,TRBJ2-1,CASSPLGPRGNEQFF,TGTGCCAGCAGCCCCCTTGGGCCCAGGGGTAATGAGCAGTTCTTC
.,TRBV5-1,.,TRBJ2-7,CASSGHYEQYF,TGCGCCAGCAGCGGCCACTACGAGCAGTACTTC
TRBD1,TRBV7-9,.,TRBJ1-1,CASSQGVNTEAFF,TGTGCCAGCAGCCAGGGGGTGAACACTGAAGCTTTCTTT
TRBD1,TRBV19,.,TRBJ1-4,CASSPSSGTGQEKLFF,TGTGCCAGTAGCCCGTCTTCCGGGACAGGGCAGGAAAAACTGTTTTTT
.,TRBV9,.,TRBJ1-6,CASSVSQSSYNSPLHF,TGTGCCAGCAGCGTATCACAGAGCTCCTATAATTCACCCCTCCACTTT
.,TRBV21-1,.,TRBJ2-4,CASSKAHWTGGCNIQYF,TGTGCCAGCAGCAAAGCGCACTGGACAGGGGGTTGTAACATTCAGTACTTC
.,TRBV7-2,.,TRBJ1-1,CASSLYGTPNTEAFF,TGTGCCAGCAGCTTGTACGGGACACCGAACACTGAAGCTTTCTTT
TRBD2,TRBV10-3,.,TRBJ2-7,CAISESGGNEQYF,TGTGCCATCAGTGAGTCGGGGGGGAACGAGCAGTACTTC
.,TRBV5-4,many,TRBJ2-7,CASSRDQQGKQYF,TGTGCCAGCAGCCGAGATCAACAGGGAAAACAGTACTTC
.,TRBV4-3,.,TRBJ2-1,CASSQPGYNEQFF,TGCGCCAGCAGCCAACCAGGGTACAATGAGCAGTTCTTC
TRBD1,TRBV7-9,.,TRBJ2-5,CASSLALGQGRETQYF,TGTGCCAGCAGCTTGGCCCTGGGACAGGGTAGAGAGACCCAGTACTTC
.,TRBV10-1,.,TRBJ2-5,CASSEGRQSQETQYF,TGCGCCAGCAGTGAGGGCCGACAATCCCAAGAGACCCAGTACTTC
.,TRBV6-1,.,TRBJ2-6,CASSERHHRSGANVLTF,TGTGCCAGCAGTGAAAGACACCACCGCTCTGGGGCCAACGTCCTGACTTTC
.,TRBV2,.,TRBJ2-3,CASTLGGGTDTQYF,TGTGCCAGCACCCTAGGGGGAGGCACAGATACGCAGTATTTT
TRBD2,TRBV20-1,.,TRBJ2-3,CSASHSREGTDTQYF,TGCAGTGCTAGTCACTCGCGGGAGGGGACAGATACGCAGTATTTT
TRBD2,TRBV13,.,TRBJ2-7,CASSGGTSGSYEQYF,TGTGCCAGCAGCGGAGGGACTAGCGGGAGCTACGAGCAGTACTTC
TRBD2,TRBV19,.,TRBJ2-7,CASRRTGGPYEQYF,TGTGCCAGTAGGAGAACGGGAGGGCCCTACGAGCAGTACTTC
.,TRBV27,.,TRBJ1-5,CASSSGTAHQPQHF,TGTGCCAGCAGTTCTGGGACTGCTCATCAGCCCCAGCATTTT
.,TRBV15,.,TRBJ2-4,CATSEKDLAPLRPLNIQYF,TGTGCCACCAGCGAAAAGGACTTGGCGCCCTTACGACCCTTAAACATTCAGTACTTC
TRBD2,TRBV2,.,TRBJ2-1,CASPAVGTKSYNEQFF,TGTGCCAGCCCAGCCGTAGGGACTAAATCCTACAATGAGCAGTTCTTC